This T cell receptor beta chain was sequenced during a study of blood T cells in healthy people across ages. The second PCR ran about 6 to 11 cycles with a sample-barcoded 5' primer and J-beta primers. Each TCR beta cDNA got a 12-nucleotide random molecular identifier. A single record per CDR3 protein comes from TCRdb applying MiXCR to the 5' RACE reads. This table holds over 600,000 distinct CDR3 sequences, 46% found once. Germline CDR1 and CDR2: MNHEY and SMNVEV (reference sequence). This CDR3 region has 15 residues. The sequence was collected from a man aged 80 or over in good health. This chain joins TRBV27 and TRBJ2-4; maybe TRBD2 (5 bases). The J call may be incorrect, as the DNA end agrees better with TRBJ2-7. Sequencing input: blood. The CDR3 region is CASSLSASFSYEQYF. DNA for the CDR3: TGTGCCAGCAGTTTATCCGCTAGCTTCTCCTACGAGCAGTACTTC.